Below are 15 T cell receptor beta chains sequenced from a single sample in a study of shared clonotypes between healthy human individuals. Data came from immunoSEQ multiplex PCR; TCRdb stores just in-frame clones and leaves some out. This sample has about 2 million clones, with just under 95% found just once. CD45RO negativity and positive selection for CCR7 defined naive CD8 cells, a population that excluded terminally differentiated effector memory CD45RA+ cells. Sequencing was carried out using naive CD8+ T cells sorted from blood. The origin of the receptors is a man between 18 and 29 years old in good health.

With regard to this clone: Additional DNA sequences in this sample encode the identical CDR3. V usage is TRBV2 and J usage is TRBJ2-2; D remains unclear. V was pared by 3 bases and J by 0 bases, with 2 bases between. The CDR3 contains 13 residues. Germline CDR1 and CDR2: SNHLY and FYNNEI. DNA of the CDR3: TGTGCCAGCAGTGATGCGAACACCGGGGAGCTGTTTTTT. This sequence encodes CASSDANTGELFF.

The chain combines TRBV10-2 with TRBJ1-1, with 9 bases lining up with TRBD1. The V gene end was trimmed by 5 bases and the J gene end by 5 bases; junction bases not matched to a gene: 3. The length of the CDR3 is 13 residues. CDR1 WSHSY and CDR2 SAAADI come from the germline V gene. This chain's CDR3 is CASSPGTGTEAFF. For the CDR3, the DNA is TGCGCCAGCAGTCCCGGGACAGGGACTGAAGCTTTCTTT.

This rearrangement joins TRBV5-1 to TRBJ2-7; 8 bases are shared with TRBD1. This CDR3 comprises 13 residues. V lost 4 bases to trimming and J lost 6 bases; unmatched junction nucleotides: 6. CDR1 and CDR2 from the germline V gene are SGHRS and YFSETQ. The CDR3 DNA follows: TGCGCCAGCAGCACGACAGGGGCGTCCGAGCAGTACTTC. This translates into CASSTTGASEQYF.

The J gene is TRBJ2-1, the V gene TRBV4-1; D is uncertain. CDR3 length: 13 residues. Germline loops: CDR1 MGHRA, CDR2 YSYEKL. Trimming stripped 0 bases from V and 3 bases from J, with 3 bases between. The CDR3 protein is CASSQEYYNEQFF. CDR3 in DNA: TGCGCCAGCAGCCAAGAGTACTACAATGAGCAGTTCTTC.

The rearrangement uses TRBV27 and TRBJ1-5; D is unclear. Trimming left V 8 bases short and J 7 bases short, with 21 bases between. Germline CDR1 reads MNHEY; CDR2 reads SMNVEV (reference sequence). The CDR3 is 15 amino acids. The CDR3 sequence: CASAPGPTGGQPQHF. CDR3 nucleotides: TGTGCCAGCGCTCCTGGGCCCACGGGCGGCCAGCCCCAGCATTTT.

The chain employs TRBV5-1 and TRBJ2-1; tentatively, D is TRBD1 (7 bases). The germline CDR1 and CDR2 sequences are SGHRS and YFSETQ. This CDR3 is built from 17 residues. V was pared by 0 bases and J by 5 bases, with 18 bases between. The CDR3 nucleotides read TGCGCCAGCAGCTTGGCCTACAGGGGAGGTTTGGACAATGAGCAGTTCTTC. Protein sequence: CASSLAYRGGLDNEQFF.

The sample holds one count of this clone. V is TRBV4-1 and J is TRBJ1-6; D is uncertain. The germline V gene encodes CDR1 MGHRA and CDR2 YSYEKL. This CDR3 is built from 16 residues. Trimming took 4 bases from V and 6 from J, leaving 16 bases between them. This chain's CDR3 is CASSPPEAGPNSPLHF. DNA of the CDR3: TGCGCCAGCAGCCCCCCGGAGGCCGGGCCTAATTCACCCCTCCACTTT.

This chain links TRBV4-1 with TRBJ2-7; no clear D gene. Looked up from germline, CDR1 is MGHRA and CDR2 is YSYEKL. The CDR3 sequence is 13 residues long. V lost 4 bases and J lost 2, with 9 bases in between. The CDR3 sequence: CASSPGEAYEQYF. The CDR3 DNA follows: TGCGCCAGCAGCCCAGGTGAGGCCTACGAGCAGTACTTC.

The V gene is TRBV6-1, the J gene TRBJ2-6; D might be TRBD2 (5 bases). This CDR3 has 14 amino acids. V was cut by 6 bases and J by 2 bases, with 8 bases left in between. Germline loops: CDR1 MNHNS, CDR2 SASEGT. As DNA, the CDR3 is TGTGCCAGCAGCACTAGAACTGGGGCCAACGTCCTGACTTTC. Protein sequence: CASSTRTGANVLTF.

CDR3 sequence: CASSPAQRELASYNEQFF. The DNA for the CDR3 is TGTGCCAGCAGTCCTGCTCAGCGGGAGCTCGCCTCCTACAATGAGCAGTTCTTC. V and J are TRBV27 and TRBJ2-1; TRBD2 matches 8 bases. Germline values: CDR1 MNHEY, CDR2 SMNVEV (reference sequence). The V and J ends lost 5 bases and 0 bases, in that order; junction bases with no gene match: 12. The CDR3 is 18 amino acids.

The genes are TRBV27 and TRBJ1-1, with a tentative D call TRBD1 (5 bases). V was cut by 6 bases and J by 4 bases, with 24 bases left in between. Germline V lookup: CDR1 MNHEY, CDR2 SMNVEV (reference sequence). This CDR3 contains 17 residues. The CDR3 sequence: CASRSGTQRTFGTEAFF. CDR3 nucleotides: TGTGCCAGCAGATCCGGGACTCAGAGAACTTTTGGCACTGAAGCTTTCTTT.

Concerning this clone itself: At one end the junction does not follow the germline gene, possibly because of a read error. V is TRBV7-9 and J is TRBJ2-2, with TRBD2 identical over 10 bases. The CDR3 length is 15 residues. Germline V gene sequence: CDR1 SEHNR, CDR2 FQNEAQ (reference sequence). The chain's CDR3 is CASTLGLAETGELFF. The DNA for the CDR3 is TGTGCCAGCACCTTAGGACTAGCGGAGACCGGGGAGCTGTTTTTT.

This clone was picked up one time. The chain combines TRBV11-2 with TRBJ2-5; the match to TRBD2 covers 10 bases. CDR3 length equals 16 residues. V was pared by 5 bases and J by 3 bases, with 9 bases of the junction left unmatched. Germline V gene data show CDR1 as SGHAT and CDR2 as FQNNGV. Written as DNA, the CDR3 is TGTGCCAGCAGCCCCAATTGGCTAGCGGGAGAAGAGACCCAGTACTTC. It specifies CASSPNWLAGEETQYF. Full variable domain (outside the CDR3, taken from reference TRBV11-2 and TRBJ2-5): EAGVAQSPRYKIIEKRQSVAFWCNPISGHATLYWYQQILGQGPKLLIQFQNNGVVDDSQLPKDRFSAERLKGVDSTLKIQPAKLEDSAVYLCASSPNWLAGEETQYFGPGTRLLVL.

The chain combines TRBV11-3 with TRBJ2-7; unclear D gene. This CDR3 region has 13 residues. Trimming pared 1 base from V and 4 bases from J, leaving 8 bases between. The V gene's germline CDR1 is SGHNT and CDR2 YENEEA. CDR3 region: CASSLGAAYEQYF. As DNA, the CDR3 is TGTGCCAGCAGCTTAGGGGCGGCTTACGAGCAGTACTTC.

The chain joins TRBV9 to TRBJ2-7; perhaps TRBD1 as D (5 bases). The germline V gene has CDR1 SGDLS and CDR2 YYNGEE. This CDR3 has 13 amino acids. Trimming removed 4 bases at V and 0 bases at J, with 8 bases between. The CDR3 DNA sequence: TGTGCCAGCAGCCAGGGAAGCTCCTACGAGCAGTACTTC. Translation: CASSQGSSYEQYF.